One and the same sample provided the 25 T cell receptor beta chains below, sequenced in a study of T-cell memory formation after mild COVID-19 (TCRdb year 2021). Preparation of the library involved 5' RACE. The instrument was an Illumina NovaSeq 6000. The public reads were quality trimmed at Q25 with fastp and then assembled into clones with MiXCR by TCRdb, keeping productive beta chains. Rows merge per CDR3 protein into single entries with the most common DNA and genes. The sample table shows 350,000 to 400,000 distinct CDR3 sequences, and more than 20% are seen once. Of the sample, about 12% is held by the ten largest clones. Sequences were obtained from PBMCs or a T cell subset sorted from them (not recorded which). The receptors were sampled from an adult woman who had mild COVID-19 (a few samples of this study predate the infection). The sample titles of this study are shuffled in the database, so cell type and time point are left out; the donor was told from shared clones.

The V and J genes are TRBV29-1 and TRBJ2-7, with D unresolved. This CDR3 spans 14 amino acids. The germline V and J ends were trimmed by 5 bases and 1 base, with 15 bases remaining between them. Germline CDR1 and CDR2: SQVTM and ANQGSEA. Here the CDR3 reads CSVWPAGPSYEQYF. The CDR3 DNA follows: TGCAGCGTTTGGCCCGCCGGCCCGTCCTACGAGCAGTACTTC.

The chain has TRBV29-1 and TRBJ2-5; 7 positions agree with TRBD1. With 4 bases clipped from V and 2 bases from J, the junction kept 10 bases outside the gene matches. The CDR3 length is 15 residues. Germline loops: CDR1 SQVTM, CDR2 ANQGSEA. The CDR3 loop is CSVAGNPGQQETQYF. CDR3 nucleotide sequence: TGCAGCGTTGCGGGGAACCCGGGACAGCAAGAGACCCAGTACTTC.

The sample holds a few counts of this clonotype. The chain couples TRBV9 to TRBJ1-6; D is undetermined. Trimming took 3 bases from V and 4 from J, leaving 14 bases between them. Germline V lookup: CDR1 SGDLS, CDR2 YYNGEE. The CDR3 spans 16 residues. CDR3 in DNA: TGTGCCAGCAGCGGGGAGTGGCAGGTTTATAATTCACCCCTCCACTTT. It specifies CASSGEWQVYNSPLHF.

In this sample, this clonotype turned up a few times. The genes are TRBV5-5 and TRBJ2-7, with 10 nucleotides matching TRBD2. Per germline, CDR1 SGHKS and CDR2 YYEKEE (reference sequence). J lost 6 bases, V lost 4 bases, and 10 bases had no gene match. The CDR3 consists of 15 residues. The CDR3 reads CASSNSVSGGFEQYF. CDR3 bases: TGTGCCAGCAGCAACTCCGTTAGCGGGGGGTTCGAGCAGTACTTC.

This clonotype was seen a few times. The rearrangement joins TRBV20-1 to TRBJ2-3, with unresolved D. Germline V CDR1 and CDR2: DFQATT, SNEGSKA (reference sequence). CDR3 length equals 14 residues. The V gene lost 6 bases and the J gene lost 0 bases, with 13 bases spanning the gap. The CDR3 loop is CSAPFLGSTDTQYF. The CDR3 DNA follows: TGCAGTGCCCCGTTCTTAGGGAGCACAGATACGCAGTATTTT.

Ten or more counts support this clonotype. In DNA form, the CDR3 reads TGCGCCAGCAGCCAAGAACGGCTAATCTCCTACAATGAGCAGTTCTTC. It is translated as CASSQERLISYNEQFF. The rearrangement joins TRBV4-3 to TRBJ2-1; D uncertain. The CDR3 runs to 16 residues. Per germline, CDR1 LGHNA and CDR2 YSLEER. V dropped 0 bases and J dropped 0 bases, with 9 bases sitting between them.

This chain links TRBV24-1 with TRBJ1-1, with TRBD1 as a possible D gene (5 bases). The CDR3 is made up of 14 amino acids. Trimming shortened V by 3 bases and J by 6 bases, and 13 bases separated the two germline ends. Per the germline V gene, CDR1 is KGHDR and CDR2 is SFDVKD. The CDR3 protein is CATSDGAKPSEAFF. Written as DNA, the CDR3 is TGTGCCACCAGTGATGGGGCCAAACCTTCTGAAGCTTTCTTT.

Worth noting for this clonotype: One junction end disagrees with the germline gene, perhaps due to a read error. This sequence joins TRBV7-2 and TRBJ1-5; D gene ambiguous. Germline V gene data show CDR1 as SGHTA and CDR2 as FQGNSA. This CDR3 is 15 amino acids long. CDR3 sequence reads: CASRLDTFSNQPQHF. CDR3 nucleotide sequence: TGTGCCAGCAGGTTAGACACGTTTAGCAATCAGCCCCAGCATTTT.

The genes are TRBV7-6 and TRBJ1-2; the D is unclear. V was cut by 5 bases and J by 6 bases, with 22 bases left in between. CDR1 and CDR2 (germline): SGHVS, FNYEAQ. The CDR3 covers 16 residues. The CDR3 region has the DNA TGTGCCAGCAGCCCCCAGAGAAGTCAGTCTGGGGATGGCTACACCTTC. Protein product: CASSPQRSQSGDGYTF.

This clonotype occurred a few times. The V and J genes are TRBV6-2 or TRBV6-3 and TRBJ2-7; 11 bases fit TRBD1. The CDR3 has 17 residues. Germline trimming cut 0 bases from V and 9 bases from J; bases unmatched to any gene: 13. Germline V gene lookup returns CDR1 MNHEY and CDR2 SVGEGT. The CDR3 sequence is CASSYSSHGTGGSVQYF. CDR3 nucleotide sequence: TGTGCCAGCAGTTACTCGTCACATGGGACAGGGGGAAGTGTGCAGTACTTC.

This chain uses TRBV3-1 with TRBJ2-7, with a weak D call TRBD2 (6 bases). The germline V gene has CDR1 LGHDT and CDR2 YNNKEL (reference sequence). The CDR3 spans 14 residues. Trimming took 0 bases from V and 4 from J, leaving 10 bases between them. CDR3 sequence (DNA): TGTGCCAGCAGCCAAGATTTGGGGGGATACGAGCAGTACTTC. Its protein is CASSQDLGGYEQYF.

In this sample, this clonotype turned up many times. The chain recombines TRBV7-2 with TRBJ1-6, with D possibly TRBD1 on 6 matching bases. Germline loops: CDR1 SGHTA, CDR2 FQGNSA. This CDR3 has 15 amino acids. The ends were cut back, 5 bases at V and 2 bases at J, with 10 bases in the middle. CDR3 nucleotide sequence: TGTGCCAGCAGCGGACGGGACACCTATAATTCACCCCTCCACTTT. It specifies CASSGRDTYNSPLHF.

This clonotype was seen a few times. The gene calls are TRBV19 and TRBJ1-6; the D gene is possibly TRBD1 (5 bases). V shed 3 bases and J shed 0 bases, with 9 bases lying between them. Germline CDR1 is LNHDA and CDR2 is SQIVND (reference sequence). The CDR3 has 16 residues. The CDR3 reads CASSMGLGSYNSPLHF. CDR3 nucleotides: TGTGCCAGTAGTATGGGGCTTGGCTCCTATAATTCACCCCTCCACTTT.

This clonotype came up many times. This rearrangement joins TRBV14 to TRBJ2-6, with TRBD1 identical over 9 bases. The germline V gene has CDR1 SGHDN and CDR2 FVKESK. V lost 6 bases and J lost 4; bases outside the gene matches: 7. This CDR3 is built from 16 residues. CDR3 bases: TGTGCCAGCAGTTTCCACAGGGGGCAGGGGGCCAACGTCCTGACTTTC. Protein: CASSFHRGQGANVLTF.

This chain joins TRBV19 and TRBJ2-7; 9 nucleotides agree with TRBD2. CDR1 is LNHDA and CDR2 is SQIVND in the germline V gene (reference sequence). CDR3 length equals 15 residues. V shed 6 bases, J shed 2 bases, and the junction held 8 bases outside the gene matches. The CDR3 nucleotides read TGTGCCAGTAGCCCGGGACTAGCTAGTGCCTACGAGCAGTACTTC. Translating gives CASSPGLASAYEQYF.

This clonotype was seen a few times. The rearrangement joins TRBV7-9 to TRBJ2-7; 9 positions match TRBD2. This CDR3 has 14 residues. CDR1 SEHNR and CDR2 FQNEAQ come from the germline V gene (reference sequence). Unmatched junction bases numbered 8, after V lost 3 bases and J lost 8 bases. The CDR3 region is CASSLTSGTFKQYF. CDR3 bases: TGTGCCAGCAGCTTGACTAGCGGTACTTTCAAGCAGTACTTC.

The gene calls are TRBV5-5 and TRBJ1-2; a weak D match, TRBD1 (5 bases). The germline CDR1 and CDR2 sequences are SGHKS and YYEKEE (reference sequence). Trimming left V 5 bases short and J 8 bases short, with 13 bases between. The CDR3 is made up of 12 amino acids. CDR3 loop: CASSRGLGGYTF. CDR3 DNA sequence: TGTGCCAGCAGTCGGGGACTTGGCGGCTACACCTTC.

V is TRBV12-3 or TRBV12-4 and J is TRBJ2-2; 10 bases are shared with TRBD2. The CDR3 loop spans 18 amino acids. The V and J ends lost 2 bases and 7 bases, in that order; junction bases with no gene match: 13. CDR3 bases: TGTGCCAGCAGTTTAATAGGGAAGGCTAGCGGGAGAGTCGGGGAGCTGTTTTTT. Translation: CASSLIGKASGRVGELFF.

This clonotype has at least ten counts. This sequence joins TRBV5-1 and TRBJ1-1; D is undetermined. Germline loops: CDR1 SGHRS, CDR2 YFSETQ. V was trimmed by 2 bases and J by 1 base, leaving 9 bases between them. CDR3 length: 14 amino acids. The CDR3 region is CASSFGSTNTEAFF. DNA of the CDR3: TGCGCCAGCAGCTTCGGGTCAACGAACACTGAAGCTTTCTTT.

The chain joins TRBV7-9 to TRBJ1-5; D possibly corresponds to TRBD1 (5 bases). Germline CDR1 SEHNR, CDR2 FQNEAQ (reference sequence). The CDR3 loop spans 13 amino acids. The V end was cut by 8 bases, the J end by 2 bases, with 10 bases between. The CDR3 nucleotides read TGTGCCAGCGGAAGGGACCGCAATCAGCCCCAGCATTTT. Amino acid sequence: CASGRDRNQPQHF.

The rearrangement joins TRBV5-1 to TRBJ2-5, with 7 positions matching TRBD1. J gave up 2 bases and V 4 bases, and 8 bases lay outside the gene matches. The CDR3 totals 15 residues. Germline V CDR1 and CDR2: SGHRS, YFSETQ. The CDR3 bases are TGCGCCAGCAGCCCACGACAGGGATCACAAGAGACCCAGTACTTC. This gives the protein CASSPRQGSQETQYF.

The chain employs TRBV2 and TRBJ2-2, with 10 bases that match TRBD1. V gave up 6 bases and J gave up 8 bases; unmatched junction bases: 6. The germline V gene encodes CDR1 SNHLY and CDR2 FYNNEI. The CDR3 contains 14 residues. For the CDR3, the DNA is TGTGCCAGCAGGACAGGGGGCGCGTTAGGGGAGCTGTTTTTT. It encodes CASRTGGALGELFF.

The chain has TRBV4-3 and TRBJ2-3; either TRBD1 or TRBD2 may supply D (5 bases each). This CDR3 comprises 15 residues. Trimming shortened V by 0 bases and J by 4 bases, and 11 bases separated the two germline ends. Germline assignment: CDR1 LGHNA and CDR2 YSLEER. DNA for the CDR3: TGCGCCAGCAGCCAAGAGCTTGTGGGGGCAGATACGCAGTATTTT. Translating gives CASSQELVGADTQYF.

This clonotype was seen ten or more times. V usage is TRBV12-3 or TRBV12-4 and J usage is TRBJ2-5; perhaps D is TRBD1 or TRBD2 (5 bases each). CDR3 length: 14 residues. Trimming cost V 2 bases and J 4 bases, with 11 bases left between them. The DNA for the CDR3 is TGTGCCAGCAGTTTACGGGGCGACCGAGAGACCCAGTACTTC. Encoded protein: CASSLRGDRETQYF.

The chain links TRBV29-1 to TRBJ2-1; D might be TRBD2 (5 bases). The length of the CDR3 is 14 residues. Deletions cut 3 bases from V and 1 base from J, with 10 bases between. Germline assignment: CDR1 SQVTM and CDR2 ANQGSEA. The CDR3 region has the DNA TGCAGCGTTGAGAGCGGTTTTTCCTACAATGAGCAGTTCTTC. As protein: CSVESGFSYNEQFF.